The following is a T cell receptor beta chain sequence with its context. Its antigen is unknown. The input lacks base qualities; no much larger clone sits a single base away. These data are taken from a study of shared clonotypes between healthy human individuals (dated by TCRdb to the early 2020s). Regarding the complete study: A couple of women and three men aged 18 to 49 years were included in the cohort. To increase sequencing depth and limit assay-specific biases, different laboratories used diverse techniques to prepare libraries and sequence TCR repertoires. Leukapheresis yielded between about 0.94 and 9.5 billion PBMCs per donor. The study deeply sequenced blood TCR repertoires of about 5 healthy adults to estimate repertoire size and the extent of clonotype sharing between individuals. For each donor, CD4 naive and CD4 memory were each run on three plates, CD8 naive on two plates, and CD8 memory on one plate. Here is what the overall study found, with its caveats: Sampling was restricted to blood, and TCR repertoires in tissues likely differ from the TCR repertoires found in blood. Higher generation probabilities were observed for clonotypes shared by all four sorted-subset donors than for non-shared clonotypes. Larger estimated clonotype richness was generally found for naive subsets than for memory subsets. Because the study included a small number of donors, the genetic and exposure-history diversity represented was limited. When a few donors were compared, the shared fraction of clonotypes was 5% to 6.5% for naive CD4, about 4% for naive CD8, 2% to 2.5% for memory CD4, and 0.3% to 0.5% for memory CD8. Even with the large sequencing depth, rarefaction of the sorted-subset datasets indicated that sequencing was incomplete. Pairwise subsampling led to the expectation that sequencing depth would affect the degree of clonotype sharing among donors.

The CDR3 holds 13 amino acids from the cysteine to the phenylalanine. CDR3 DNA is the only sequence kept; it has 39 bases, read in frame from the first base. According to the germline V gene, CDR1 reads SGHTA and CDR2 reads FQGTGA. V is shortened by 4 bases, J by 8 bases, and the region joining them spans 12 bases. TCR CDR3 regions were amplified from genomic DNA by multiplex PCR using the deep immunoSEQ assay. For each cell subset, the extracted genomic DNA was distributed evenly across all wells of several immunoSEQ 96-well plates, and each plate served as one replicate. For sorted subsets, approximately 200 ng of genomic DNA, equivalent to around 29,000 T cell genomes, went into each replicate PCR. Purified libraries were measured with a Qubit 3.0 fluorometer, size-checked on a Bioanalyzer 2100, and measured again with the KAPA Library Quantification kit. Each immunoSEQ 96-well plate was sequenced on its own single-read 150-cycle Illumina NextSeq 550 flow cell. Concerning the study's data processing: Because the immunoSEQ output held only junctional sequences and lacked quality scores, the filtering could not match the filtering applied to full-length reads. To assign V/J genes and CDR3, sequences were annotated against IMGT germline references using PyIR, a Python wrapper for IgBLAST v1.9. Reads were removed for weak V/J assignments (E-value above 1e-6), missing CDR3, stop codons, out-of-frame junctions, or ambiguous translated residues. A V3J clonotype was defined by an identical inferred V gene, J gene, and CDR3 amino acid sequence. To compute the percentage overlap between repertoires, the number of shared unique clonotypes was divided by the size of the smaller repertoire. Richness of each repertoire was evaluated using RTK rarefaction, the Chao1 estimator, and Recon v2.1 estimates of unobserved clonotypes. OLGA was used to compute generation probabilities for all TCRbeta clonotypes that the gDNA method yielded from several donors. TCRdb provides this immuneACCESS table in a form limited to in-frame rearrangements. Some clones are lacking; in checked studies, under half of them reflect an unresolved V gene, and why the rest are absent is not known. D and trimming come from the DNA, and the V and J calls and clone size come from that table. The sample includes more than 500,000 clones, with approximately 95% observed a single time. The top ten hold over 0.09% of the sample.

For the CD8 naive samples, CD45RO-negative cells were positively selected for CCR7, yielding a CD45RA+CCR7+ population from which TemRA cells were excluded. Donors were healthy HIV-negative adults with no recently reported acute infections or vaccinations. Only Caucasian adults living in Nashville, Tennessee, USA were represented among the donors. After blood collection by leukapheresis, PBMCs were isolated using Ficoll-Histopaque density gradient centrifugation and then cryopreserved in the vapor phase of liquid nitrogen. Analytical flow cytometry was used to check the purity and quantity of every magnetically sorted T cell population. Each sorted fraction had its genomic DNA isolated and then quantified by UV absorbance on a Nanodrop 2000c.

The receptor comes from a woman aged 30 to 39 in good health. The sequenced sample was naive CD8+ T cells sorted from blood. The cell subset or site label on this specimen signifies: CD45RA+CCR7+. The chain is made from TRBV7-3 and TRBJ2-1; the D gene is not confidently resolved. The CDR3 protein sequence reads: CASSSLRMDEQFF. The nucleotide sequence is TGTGCCAGCAGCTCCCTGAGGATGGATGAGCAGTTCTTC.